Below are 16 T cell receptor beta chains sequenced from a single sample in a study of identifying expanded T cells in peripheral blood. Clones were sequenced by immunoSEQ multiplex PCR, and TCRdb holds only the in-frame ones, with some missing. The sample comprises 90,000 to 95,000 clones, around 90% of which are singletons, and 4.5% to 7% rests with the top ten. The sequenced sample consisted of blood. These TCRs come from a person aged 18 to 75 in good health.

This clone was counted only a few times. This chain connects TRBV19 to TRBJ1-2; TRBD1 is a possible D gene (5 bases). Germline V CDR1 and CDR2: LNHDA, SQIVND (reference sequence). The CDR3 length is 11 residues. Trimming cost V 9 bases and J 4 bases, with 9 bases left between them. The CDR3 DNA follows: TGTGCCAGCGACAGTTCCTATGGCTACACCTTC. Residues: CASDSSYGYTF. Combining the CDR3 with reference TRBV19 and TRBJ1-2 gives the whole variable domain DGGITQSPKYLFRKEGQNVTLSCEQNLNHDAMYWYRQDPGQGLRLIYYSQIVNDFQKGDIAEGYSVSREKKESFPLTVTSAQKNPTAFYLCASDSSYGYTFGSGTRLTVV.

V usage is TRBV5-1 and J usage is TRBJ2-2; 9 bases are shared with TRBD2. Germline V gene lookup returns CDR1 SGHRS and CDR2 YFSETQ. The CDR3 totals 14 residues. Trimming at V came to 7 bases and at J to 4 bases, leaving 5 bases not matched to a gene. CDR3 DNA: TGCGCCAGCGGGATAGCGGGAGTCACCGGGGAGCTGTTTTTT. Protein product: CASGIAGVTGELFF.

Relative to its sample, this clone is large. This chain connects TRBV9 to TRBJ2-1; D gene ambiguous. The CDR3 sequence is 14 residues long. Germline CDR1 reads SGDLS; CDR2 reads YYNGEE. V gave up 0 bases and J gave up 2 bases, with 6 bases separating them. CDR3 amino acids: CASSVGLPYNEQFF. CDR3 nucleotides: TGTGCCAGCAGCGTAGGACTTCCCTACAATGAGCAGTTCTTC.

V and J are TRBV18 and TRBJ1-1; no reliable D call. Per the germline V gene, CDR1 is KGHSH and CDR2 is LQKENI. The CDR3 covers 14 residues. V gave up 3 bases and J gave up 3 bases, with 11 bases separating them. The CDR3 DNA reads TGTGCCAGCTCACCCGACCGCTTGCACACTGAAGCTTTCTTT. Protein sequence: CASSPDRLHTEAFF.

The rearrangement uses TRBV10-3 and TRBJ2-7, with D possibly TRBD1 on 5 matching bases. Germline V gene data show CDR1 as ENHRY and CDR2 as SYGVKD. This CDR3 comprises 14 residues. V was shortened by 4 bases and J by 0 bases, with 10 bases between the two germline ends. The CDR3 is CAISVADSSYEQYF. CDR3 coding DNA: TGTGCCATCAGTGTGGCCGACAGCTCCTACGAGCAGTACTTC.

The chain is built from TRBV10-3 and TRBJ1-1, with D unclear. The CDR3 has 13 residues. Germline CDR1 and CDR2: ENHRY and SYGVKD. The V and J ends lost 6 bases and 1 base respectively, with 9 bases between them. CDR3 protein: CAIRQTTNTEAFF. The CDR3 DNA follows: TGTGCCATCAGGCAGACGACGAACACTGAAGCTTTCTTT.

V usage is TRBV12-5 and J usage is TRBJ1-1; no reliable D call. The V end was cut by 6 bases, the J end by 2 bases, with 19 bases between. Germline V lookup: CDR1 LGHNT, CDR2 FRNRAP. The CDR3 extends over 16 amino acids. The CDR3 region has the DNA TGTGCTAGTGGGGCCGCTTCACACGGACTAAACACTGAAGCTTTCTTT. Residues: CASGAASHGLNTEAFF.

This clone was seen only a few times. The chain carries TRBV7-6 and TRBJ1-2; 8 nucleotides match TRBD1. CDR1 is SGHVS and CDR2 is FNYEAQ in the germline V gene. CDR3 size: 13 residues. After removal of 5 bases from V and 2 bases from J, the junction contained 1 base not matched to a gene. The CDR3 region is CASSAGGNYGYTF. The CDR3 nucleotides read TGTGCCAGCAGCGCAGGGGGCAACTATGGCTACACCTTC.

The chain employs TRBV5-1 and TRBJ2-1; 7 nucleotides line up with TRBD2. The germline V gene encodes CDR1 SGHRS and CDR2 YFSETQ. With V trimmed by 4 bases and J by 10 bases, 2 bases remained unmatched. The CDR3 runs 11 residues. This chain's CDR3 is CASSLGREQFF. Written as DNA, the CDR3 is TGCGCCAGCAGCCTCGGGAGGGAGCAGTTCTTC.

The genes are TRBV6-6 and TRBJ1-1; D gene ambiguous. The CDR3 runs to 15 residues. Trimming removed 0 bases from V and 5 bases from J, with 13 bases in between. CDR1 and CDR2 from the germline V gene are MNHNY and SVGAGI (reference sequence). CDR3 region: CASSYSSTLGTEAFF. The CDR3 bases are TGTGCCAGCAGTTACTCGAGTACTTTGGGGACTGAAGCTTTCTTT.

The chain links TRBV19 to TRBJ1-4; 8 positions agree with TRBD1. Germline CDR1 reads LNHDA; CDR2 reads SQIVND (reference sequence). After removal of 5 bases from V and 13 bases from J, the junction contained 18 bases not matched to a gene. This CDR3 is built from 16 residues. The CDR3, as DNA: TGTGCCAGTAGTGATACGGGGACAGGTCTTGTAGGGGGACTGTTTTTT. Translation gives CASSDTGTGLVGGLFF. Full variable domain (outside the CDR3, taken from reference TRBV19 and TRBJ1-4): DGGITQSPKYLFRKEGQNVTLSCEQNLNHDAMYWYRQDPGQGLRLIYYSQIVNDFQKGDIAEGYSVSREKKESFPLTVTSAQKNPTAFYLCASSDTGTGLVGGLFFGSGTQLSVL.

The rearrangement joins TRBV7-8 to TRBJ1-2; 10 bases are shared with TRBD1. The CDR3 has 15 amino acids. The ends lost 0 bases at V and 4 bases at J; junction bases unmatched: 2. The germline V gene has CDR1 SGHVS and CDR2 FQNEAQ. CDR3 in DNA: TGTGCCAGCAGCTTAGCGGACAGGGGGGTCTATGGCTACACCTTC. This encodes CASSLADRGVYGYTF. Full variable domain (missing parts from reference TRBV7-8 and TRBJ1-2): GAGVSQSPRYKVAKRGQDVALRCDPISGHVSLFWYQQALGQGPEFLTYFQNEAQLDKSGLPSDRFFAERPEGSVSTLKIQRTQQEDSAVYLCASSLADRGVYGYTFGSGTRLTVV.

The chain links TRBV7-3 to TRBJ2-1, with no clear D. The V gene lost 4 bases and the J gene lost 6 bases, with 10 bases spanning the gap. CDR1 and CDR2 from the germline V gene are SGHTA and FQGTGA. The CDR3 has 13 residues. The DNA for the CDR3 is TGTGCCAGCAGCTCGGGCCTCTCCAATGAGCAGTTCTTC. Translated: CASSSGLSNEQFF.

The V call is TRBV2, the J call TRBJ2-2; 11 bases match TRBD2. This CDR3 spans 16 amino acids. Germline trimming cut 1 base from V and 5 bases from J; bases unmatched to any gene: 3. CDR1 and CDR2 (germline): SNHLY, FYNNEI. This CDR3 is CASSEGTSGRTGELFF. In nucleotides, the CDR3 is TGTGCCAGCAGTGAAGGGACTAGCGGGCGTACCGGGGAGCTGTTTTTT.

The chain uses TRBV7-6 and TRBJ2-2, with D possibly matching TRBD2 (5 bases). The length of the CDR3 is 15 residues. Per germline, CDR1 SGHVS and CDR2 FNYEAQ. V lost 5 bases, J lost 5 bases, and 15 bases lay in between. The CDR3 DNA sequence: TGTGCCAGCAGCCTTAAGCAGTCGGGAACCGGGGAGCTGTTTTTT. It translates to CASSLKQSGTGELFF.

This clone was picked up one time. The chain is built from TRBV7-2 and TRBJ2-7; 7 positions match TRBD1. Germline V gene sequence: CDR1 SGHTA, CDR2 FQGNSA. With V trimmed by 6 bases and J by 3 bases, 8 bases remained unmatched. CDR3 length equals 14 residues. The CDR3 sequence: CASRSPGQNYEQYF. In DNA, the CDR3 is TGTGCCAGCAGGTCTCCGGGACAGAACTACGAGCAGTACTTC.